These 22 T cell receptor beta chains originate from one sample sequenced in a study of cytomegalovirus exposure and HLA in healthy donors. PCR primers comprised 60 Vbeta and 13 Jbeta primers. The method was immunoSEQ multiplex PCR; TCRdb's version includes in-frame clones alone and lacks a portion of them. The sample has under 35,000 clones, around 40% seen once. Specimen: PBMCs. The receptors come from a woman aged 45-65 years in good health and CMV-seronegative.

There are a few counts of this clone. The rearrangement links TRBV5-1 to TRBJ2-5; 7 nucleotides agree with TRBD2. From germline, CDR1 is SGHRS and CDR2 YFSETQ. This CDR3 region has 17 residues. The V gene end was trimmed by 0 bases and the J gene end by 5 bases; junction bases not matched to a gene: 13. Here the CDR3 DNA reads TGCGCCAGCAGCTTGGAAGATCGGGCGGGAGATACGGAGACCCAGTACTTC. Encoded protein: CASSLEDRAGDTETQYF.

The V and J genes are TRBV7-6 and TRBJ2-7; perhaps TRBD2 as D (6 bases). Germline-derived CDR1 and CDR2 are SGHVS and FNYEAQ. This CDR3 is 15 amino acids long. Trimming cost V 2 bases and J 0 bases, with 11 bases left between them. The CDR3 bases are TGTGCCAGCAGCTTACAGGGAGGTGTCTCCTACGAGCAGTACTTC. This encodes CASSLQGGVSYEQYF.

CDR3 bases: TGTGCCAGCACCGAGACCTTCGGCGGGAAGCAGTTCTTC. It specifies CASTETFGGKQFF. The rearrangement joins TRBV2 to TRBJ2-1; a possible D gene is TRBD2 (6 bases). Trimming removed 7 bases at V and 11 bases at J, with 18 bases between. Germline CDR1 reads SNHLY; CDR2 reads FYNNEI. The CDR3 spans 13 residues.

V is TRBV5-1 and J is TRBJ2-1; 8 nucleotides align to TRBD2. The CDR3 extends over 16 amino acids. CDR1 SGHRS and CDR2 YFSETQ come from the germline V gene. V was clipped by 4 bases and J by 1 base; unmatched bases: 7. The CDR3 is CASSDTGTSSYNEQFF. In DNA form, the CDR3 reads TGCGCCAGCAGCGACACGGGGACTAGTTCCTACAATGAGCAGTTCTTC.

By sample share, this clone is medium-sized. The chain carries TRBV2 and TRBJ1-4; 7 bases align to TRBD1. Germline V gene data show CDR1 as SNHLY and CDR2 as FYNNEI. The V gene end was trimmed by 6 bases and the J gene end by 10 bases; junction bases not matched to a gene: 11. There are 14 residues in the CDR3. As DNA, the CDR3 is TGTGCCAGCAGCCTTCAGGGGGGTAGTGGAAAACTGTTTTTT. It codes for CASSLQGGSGKLFF.

This clone was found a few times. This chain uses TRBV7-6 with TRBJ2-7; 9 bases line up with TRBD1. V was clipped by 4 bases and J by 6 bases; unmatched bases: 16. Looked up from germline, CDR1 is SGHVS and CDR2 is FNYEAQ. The CDR3 spans 17 residues. The CDR3 here is CASSSKRQGVQSGEQYF. In DNA, the CDR3 is TGTGCCAGCAGCTCAAAGAGACAGGGGGTCCAATCTGGCGAGCAGTACTTC.

This clone turned up a few times. V usage is TRBV2 and J usage is TRBJ1-3; the match to TRBD1 covers 8 bases. The junction had 3 bases not matched to a gene; V was cut back by 5 bases and J by 3 bases. The CDR3 has 14 residues. The germline V gene has CDR1 SNHLY and CDR2 FYNNEI. The DNA of the CDR3 is TGTGCCAGCAGTTCCGGGACAGGTGGAAACACCATATATTTT. Its translation is CASSSGTGGNTIYF.

The genes are TRBV2 and TRBJ2-5; possibly TRBD2 for D (5 bases). Trimming stripped 8 bases from V and 7 bases from J, with 8 bases between. The CDR3 runs to 10 residues. From germline, CDR1 is SNHLY and CDR2 FYNNEI. CDR3 sequence (DNA): TGTGCCAGCGGAGGCAGGACCCAGTACTTC. Its protein is CASGGRTQYF.

The rearrangement uses TRBV28 and TRBJ1-5; D ambiguous. V lost 3 bases and J 2 bases, leaving 11 bases between the germline ends. Germline loops: CDR1 MDHEN, CDR2 SYDVKM. This CDR3 is 15 amino acids long. Written as DNA, the CDR3 is TGTGCCAGCAGTTTTGGGCAGTTCGGCAATCAGCCCCAGCATTTT. This gives the protein CASSFGQFGNQPQHF.

J is TRBJ2-3 and V is TRBV5-4; D is uncertain. CDR1 is SGHNT, CDR2 YYREEE, per germline (reference sequence). The germline V and J ends were trimmed by 4 bases and 0 bases, with 18 bases remaining between them. The CDR3 is made up of 17 amino acids. The CDR3 nucleotides read TGTGCCAGCAGCCGTAGACTTAGTTCCTCTAGCACAGATACGCAGTATTTT. Amino acid sequence: CASSRRLSSSSTDTQYF.

V usage is TRBV7-8 and J usage is TRBJ2-3; TRBD1 might be the D (6 bases). The CDR3 spans 15 residues. Germline CDR1 and CDR2: SGHVS and FQNEAQ. V was trimmed by 3 bases and J by 1 base, leaving 11 bases between them. This chain's CDR3 is CASSFTQGRTDTQYF. The CDR3 coding sequence is TGTGCCAGCAGCTTCACTCAGGGGCGCACAGATACGCAGTATTTT.

The chain carries TRBV6-1 and TRBJ2-2, with 7 bases identical to TRBD2. Germline values: CDR1 MNHNS, CDR2 SASEGT. V lost 4 bases and J lost 7; bases outside the gene matches: 0. The CDR3 length is 12 residues. The CDR3: CASSGGGGELFF. In nucleotides, the CDR3 is TGTGCCAGCAGTGGGGGGGGCGGGGAGCTGTTTTTT.

This clone turned up a few times. The V call is TRBV19, the J call TRBJ2-7; no definite D call. The V end was cut by 0 bases, the J end by 2 bases, with 8 bases between. The CDR3 contains 14 residues. The V gene's germline CDR1 is LNHDA and CDR2 SQIVND (reference sequence). DNA of the CDR3: TGTGCCAGTAGTATAGAACCAGTCACCTACGAGCAGTACTTC. Translated: CASSIEPVTYEQYF.

The chain is built from TRBV30 and TRBJ2-3; 9 positions agree with TRBD2. Per the germline V gene, CDR1 is GTSNPN and CDR2 is SVGIG (reference sequence). This CDR3 has 17 amino acids. The ends lost 4 bases at V and 6 bases at J; junction bases unmatched: 17. The CDR3 DNA reads as TGTGCCTGGACCCCCCCTAAGGGACTAGCAGGCGGGGATACGCAGTATTTT. It yields the protein CAWTPPKGLAGGDTQYF.

This clone was found a few times. The chain recombines TRBV5-5 with TRBJ1-5; TRBD1 aligns across 9 bases. CDR3 size: 17 residues. Germline-derived CDR1 and CDR2 are SGHKS and YYEKEE (reference sequence). Trimming cost V 2 bases and J 7 bases; bases outside gene matches: 13. CDR3 DNA: TGTGCCAGCAGCTTCTTACCCGGGACAGGGCGGGGGCAGCCCCAGCATTTT. It codes for CASSFLPGTGRGQPQHF.

This clone was observed a few times. This chain uses TRBV19 with TRBJ1-2, with 7 bases identical to TRBD1. The germline V gene encodes CDR1 LNHDA and CDR2 SQIVND (reference sequence). CDR3 length: 19 residues. V lost 7 bases to trimming and J lost 1 base; unmatched junction nucleotides: 21. The CDR3 here is CASTLQGPQREFINYGYTF. CDR3 nucleotide sequence: TGTGCCAGTACTCTACAGGGGCCGCAGAGGGAATTTATTAACTATGGCTACACCTTC. The full variable domain, rest sourced from reference TRBV19 and TRBJ1-2, is DGGITQSPKYLFRKEGQNVTLSCEQNLNHDAMYWYRQDPGQGLRLIYYSQIVNDFQKGDIAEGYSVSREKKESFPLTVTSAQKNPTAFYLCASTLQGPQREFINYGYTFGSGTRLTVV.

The V and J genes are TRBV7-6 and TRBJ2-3; TRBD2 might be the D (7 bases). The CDR3 runs 13 residues. V was trimmed by 3 bases and J by 6 bases, leaving 10 bases between them. Germline V gene data show CDR1 as SGHVS and CDR2 as FNYEAQ. The CDR3 here is CASSLGGADTQYF. The CDR3 DNA sequence: TGTGCCAGCAGCTTGGGGGGGGCGGATACGCAGTATTTT. Full variable domain (rest looked up from reference TRBV7-6 and TRBJ2-3): GAGVSQSPRYKVTKRGQDVALRCDPISGHVSLYWYRQALGQGPEFLTYFNYEAQQDKSGLPNDRFSAERPEGSISTLTIQRTEQRDSAMYRCASSLGGADTQYFGPGTRLTVL.

There are a few counts of this clone. The chain couples TRBV15 to TRBJ2-2; 7 nucleotides line up with TRBD1. Per germline, CDR1 LNHNV and CDR2 YYDKDF (reference sequence). The CDR3 consists of 14 residues. The V segment lost 3 bases and the J segment 6 bases; nucleotides outside the gene matches: 4. CDR3 nucleotide sequence: TGTGCCACCAGCAGTCATACAGGGGCCGGGGAGCTGTTTTTT. Amino acid sequence: CATSSHTGAGELFF.

The rearrangement uses TRBV7-9 and TRBJ2-3; 10 bases fit TRBD2. Germline V CDR1 and CDR2: SEHNR, FQNEAQ (reference sequence). The V segment lost 6 bases and the J segment 6 bases; nucleotides outside the gene matches: 12. The CDR3 extends over 16 amino acids. The CDR3 DNA follows: TGTGCCAGCAGTCCATTTTCTAGCGGGAGCCCCGATACGCAGTATTTT. This codes for CASSPFSSGSPDTQYF.

The J gene is TRBJ1-2, the V gene TRBV29-1; TRBD1 matches 8 bases. The V gene's germline CDR1 is SQVTM and CDR2 ANQGSEA. The CDR3 is 14 amino acids. Trimming took 4 bases from V and 7 from J; bases not matched to a gene: 11. CDR3: CSVVGGQAGGGYTF. The CDR3 nucleotides are TGCAGCGTTGTGGGGGGACAGGCTGGGGGTGGCTACACCTTC.

The chain combines TRBV5-6 with TRBJ2-7; D might be TRBD2 (5 bases). The CDR3 has 11 amino acids. V gave up 2 bases and J gave up 6 bases, with 6 bases separating them. Germline assignment: CDR1 SGHDT and CDR2 YYEEEE. CDR3 bases: TGTGCCAGCAGCTTTCGGGGCGAGCAGTACTTC. Protein product: CASSFRGEQYF.

The chain couples TRBV29-1 to TRBJ1-2, with 8 bases identical to TRBD1. Germline V gene sequence: CDR1 SQVTM, CDR2 ANQGSEA. The trim removed 5 bases at V and 7 bases at J, leaving 9 bases unmatched. CDR3 length: 13 amino acids. The CDR3 loop reads CSVLEDRVSGYTF. The DNA for the CDR3 is TGCAGCGTTCTCGAGGACAGGGTTAGTGGCTACACCTTC.